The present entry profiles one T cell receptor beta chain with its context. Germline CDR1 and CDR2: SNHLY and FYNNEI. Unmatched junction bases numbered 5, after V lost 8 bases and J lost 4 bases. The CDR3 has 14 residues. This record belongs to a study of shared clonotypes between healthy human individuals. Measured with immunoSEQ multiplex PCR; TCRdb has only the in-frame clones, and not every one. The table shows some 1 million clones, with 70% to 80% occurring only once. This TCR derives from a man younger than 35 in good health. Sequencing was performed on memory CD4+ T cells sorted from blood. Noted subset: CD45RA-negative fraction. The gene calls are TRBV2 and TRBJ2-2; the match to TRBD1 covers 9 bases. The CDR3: CASSRQGGTGELFF. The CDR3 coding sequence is TGTGCCAGCTCGAGACAGGGGGGCACCGGGGAGCTGTTTTTT.